This T cell receptor beta chain was found in a study of blood T cell repertoires in COVID-19. This clone was seen only once. Assay used: immunoSEQ multiplex PCR; TCRdb lists only in-frame clones, some missing. The sample records fewer than 250,000 clones, 80% to 90% being singletons. V dropped 6 bases and J dropped 6; count of bases not matched to a gene: 8. The V gene's germline CDR1 is MNHEY and CDR2 SVGAGI. There are 14 residues in the CDR3. Sequenced sample: PBMCs or T cells enriched from blood (not recorded which). The clonotype comes from a woman in her thirties or forties with acute COVID-19. This rearrangement joins TRBV6-5 to TRBJ2-3, with 8 bases matching TRBD2. The CDR3 reads CASRKSGRVDTQYF. CDR3 nucleotides: TGTGCCAGCAGAAAAAGCGGGAGAGTCGATACGCAGTATTTT.